This T cell receptor (beta chain) emerged from a study of blood T cell repertoires in COVID-19. Study information: Italy, Spain and the United States were the sources of the convalescent and acute COVID-19 samples. Sample material is recorded as cDNA or gDNA derived from T cells, B-cell-depleted T cells, or PBMCs.

As processed by the authors: Reference gene primers were amplified, and this amplification served to estimate nucleated cell counts. The data were produced by immunoSEQ multiplex PCR, yet TCRdb's version contains in-frame clones alone and is incomplete. Clone size and V and J calls were adopted from that table, with D and trimming inferred from the DNA. The sample shows roughly 200,000 clones, 75% to 90% of them seen only once. Germline CDR1 reads KGHSH; CDR2 reads LQKENI. V dropped 3 bases and J dropped 6 bases, with 12 bases sitting between them. The CDR3 consists of 13 residues. The TCR comes from a man aged 35 to 55 with acute or convalescent COVID-19. The rearrangement joins TRBV18 to TRBJ2-7; a weak D match, TRBD2 (6 bases). Sequencing was carried out using peripheral blood. For the CDR3, the DNA is TGTGCCAGCTCACCGGACGGAGGGCGCGAGCAGTACTTC. Translation: CASSPDGGREQYF.